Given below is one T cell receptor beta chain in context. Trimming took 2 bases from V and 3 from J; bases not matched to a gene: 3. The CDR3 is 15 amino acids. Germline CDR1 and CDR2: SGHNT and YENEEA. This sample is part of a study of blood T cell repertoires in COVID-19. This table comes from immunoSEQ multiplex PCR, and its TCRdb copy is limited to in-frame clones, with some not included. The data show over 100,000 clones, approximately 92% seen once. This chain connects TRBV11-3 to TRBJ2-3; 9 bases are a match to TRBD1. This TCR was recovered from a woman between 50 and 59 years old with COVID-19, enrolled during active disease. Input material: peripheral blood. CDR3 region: CASSLTDRGTDTQYF. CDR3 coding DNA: TGTGCCAGCAGCTTAACTGACAGGGGGACAGATACGCAGTATTTT. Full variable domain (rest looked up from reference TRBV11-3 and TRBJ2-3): EAGVVQSPRYKIIEKKQPVAFWCNPISGHNTLYWYLQNLGQGPELLIRYENEEAVDDSQLPKDRFSAERLKGVDSTLKIQPAELGDSAVYLCASSLTDRGTDTQYFGPGTRLTVL.